The 30 T cell receptor beta chains below come from one sample, sequenced in a study of molecular identifiers for immune sequencing clone quantification. Using its own MiXCR run on the PCR reads, TCRdb lists one record per CDR3 protein. Counted here are approximately 670,000 distinct CDR3 sequences, 20% occurring once; the ten biggest clones make up roughly 0.9%. Sample: naive CD8+ T cells from blood, with Jurkat cell RNA spiked in. Subset of the sample: FACS-sorted CD8+CD4-CCR7+CD45RA+ naive T cells. These receptors originate from a human donor in good health. Some libraries in this study had Jurkat cell RNA spiked in.

This clonotype was seen many times. The genes are TRBV7-2 and TRBJ1-1; maybe TRBD1 (6 bases). Germline lookup yields CDR1 SGHTA and CDR2 FQGNSA. Trimming shortened V by 6 bases and J by 1 base, and 12 bases separated the two germline ends. This CDR3 region has 14 residues. The CDR3 spells CASRTQGTNTEAFF. The CDR3 DNA is TGTGCCAGCAGGACACAGGGAACGAACACTGAAGCTTTCTTT.

Notes on this clonotype: This may stem from a read error, because a much larger clone lies one nucleotide away. The rearrangement uses TRBV25-1 and TRBJ2-3; maybe TRBD1 (5 bases). Judging by the DNA end, TRBJ1-5 fits better; the J call may be wrong. In germline, CDR1 is MGHDK, CDR2 SYGVNS. The CDR3 has 15 amino acids. The CDR3 coding sequence is TGTGCCAGCAGCTTATATTCGACAGCCCCAGATACGCAGCATTTT. Amino acid sequence: CASSLYSTAPDTQHF.

To note about this clonotype: A much larger clone differs from this one at a single base, so this may be a read error. V usage is TRBV7-9 and J usage is TRBJ1-6; TRBD1 is a possible D gene (6 bases). Germline lookup yields CDR1 SEHNR and CDR2 FQNEAQ (reference sequence). There are 15 residues in the CDR3. Trimming removed 4 bases at V and 7 bases at J, with 14 bases between. The DNA of the CDR3 is TGTGCCAGCAGCTCGAGCAGGGGAGTAAATTCACCCCTCCACTTT. It is translated as CASSSSRGVNSPLHF.

This clonotype was seen a single time. V and J are TRBV20-1 and TRBJ2-7, with no clear D. V was shortened by 6 bases and J by 7 bases, with 13 bases between the two germline ends. CDR3 length: 11 amino acids. The germline V gene encodes CDR1 DFQATT and CDR2 SNEGSKA (reference sequence). CDR3 in amino acids: CSARSLGEQYF. CDR3 sequence (DNA): TGCAGTGCGCGGAGCCTGGGGGAGCAGTACTTC.

With regard to this clonotype: A much larger clone is a single base away; this may be a read error. V gene TRBV11-2 combines with J gene TRBJ1-6, with TRBD1 as a possible D gene (5 bases). The V gene's germline CDR1 is SGHAT and CDR2 FQNNGV. Trimming took off 6 bases at V and 6 bases at J, with 18 bases between the two ends. The CDR3 loop spans 16 amino acids. The CDR3 DNA reads as TGTGCCAGCAGTCGACGCCGGGACGGTGGTAATTCACCCCTCCACTTT. It encodes CASSRRRDGGNSPLHF.

The table lists this clonotype with a few counts. The gene calls are TRBV20-1 and TRBJ2-7; 9 nucleotides agree with TRBD2. The CDR3 runs to 14 residues. V was pared by 8 bases and J by 4 bases, with 12 bases of the junction left unmatched. Looked up from germline, CDR1 is DFQATT and CDR2 is SNEGSKA (reference sequence). The CDR3 bases are TGCAGTCTTTACCCTCCGGGACTAGCTTACGAGCAGTACTTC. Translating gives CSLYPPGLAYEQYF.

This rearrangement joins TRBV13 to TRBJ2-5, with D tentatively TRBD1 or TRBD2 (5 bases each). Germline V gene sequence: CDR1 PRHDT, CDR2 FYEKMQ (reference sequence). The CDR3 totals 14 residues. V gave up 6 bases and J gave up 1 base, with 12 bases separating them. CDR3 loop: CASRHHGTQETQYF. As DNA, the CDR3 is TGTGCCAGCAGACACCATGGGACCCAAGAGACCCAGTACTTC. Supplemented by reference TRBV13 and TRBJ2-5, the full variable domain reads AAGVIQSPRHLIKEKRETATLKCYPIPRHDTVYWYQQGPGQDPQFLISFYEKMQSDKGSIPDRFSAQQFSDYHSELNMSSLELGDSALYFCASRHHGTQETQYFGPGTRLLVL.

This clonotype appeared many times. The chain combines TRBV6-5 with TRBJ2-7; 13 bases match TRBD2. This CDR3 is built from 15 residues. V trimming: 2 bases; J trimming: 2 bases; junction bases outside the gene matches: 0. The germline V gene has CDR1 MNHEY and CDR2 SVGAGI. CDR3 loop: CASSYGLAGAYEQYF. CDR3 DNA: TGTGCCAGCAGTTACGGACTAGCGGGGGCCTACGAGCAGTACTTC.

V usage is TRBV29-1 and J usage is TRBJ2-7; 12 positions match TRBD2. Germline V gene sequence: CDR1 SQVTM, CDR2 ANQGSEA. This CDR3 comprises 15 residues. The V gene end was trimmed by 1 base and the J gene end by 2 bases; junction bases not matched to a gene: 3. The CDR3 loop reads CSVEGLAGDPYEQYF. CDR3 nucleotide sequence: TGCAGCGTTGAAGGACTAGCGGGAGATCCCTACGAGCAGTACTTC.

This clonotype was found a few times. The chain joins TRBV30 to TRBJ2-7; D remains unclear. The CDR3 is 13 residues long. V was pared by 3 bases and J by 2 bases, with 11 bases between. CDR1 is GTSNPN, CDR2 SVGIG, per germline (reference sequence). The CDR3, as DNA: TGTGCCTGGAGAGCAGAGAATCCCTACGAGCAGTACTTC. It translates to CAWRAENPYEQYF.

This clonotype showed up many times. The V gene is TRBV6-2 or TRBV6-3, the J gene TRBJ1-6; D is perhaps TRBD1 (5 bases). Deletions cut 4 bases from V and 10 bases from J, with 14 bases between. Germline CDR1 and CDR2: MNHEY and SVGEGT. The CDR3 loop spans 14 amino acids. The DNA for the CDR3 is TGTGCCAGCAGTTTCGACAGCTCACACTCACCCCTCCACTTT. It is translated as CASSFDSSHSPLHF.

The rearrangement joins TRBV24-1 to TRBJ2-2; D is perhaps TRBD1 (6 bases). Germline loops: CDR1 KGHDR, CDR2 SFDVKD. The CDR3 is 18 amino acids. Trimming took 4 bases from V and 3 from J, leaving 20 bases between them. The CDR3 DNA is TGTGCCACCAGTGACTCCCCGTCTTTCACAGGGTACACCGGGGAGCTGTTTTTT. Translation: CATSDSPSFTGYTGELFF.

This clonotype was seen many times. V is TRBV9 and J is TRBJ2-2; D might be TRBD1 (5 bases). Germline CDR1 SGDLS, CDR2 YYNGEE. V was clipped by 2 bases and J by 3 bases, with 17 bases between them. This CDR3 region has 17 residues. CDR3 protein: CASSVPRVGSDTGELFF. The DNA for the CDR3 is TGTGCCAGCAGCGTTCCCAGGGTTGGTAGTGACACCGGGGAGCTGTTTTTT.

This clonotype was observed at least ten times. The V call is TRBV9, the J call TRBJ1-1, with D possibly matching TRBD1 (5 bases). This CDR3 contains 16 residues. The germline gives CDR1 SGDLS, CDR2 YYNGEE. V was pared by 0 bases and J by 4 bases, with 16 bases between. CDR3: CASSVDGSPGGTEAFF. The CDR3 DNA reads as TGTGCCAGCAGCGTAGATGGCTCCCCCGGGGGCACTGAAGCTTTCTTT.

The sample holds many counts of this clonotype. Written as DNA, the CDR3 is TGTGCCAGCAGCTTCAATCGATACGGACCAGGCACAGATACGCAGTATTTT. It translates to CASSFNRYGPGTDTQYF. The chain has TRBV13 and TRBJ2-3, with D unresolved. V dropped 3 bases and J dropped 1 base, with 17 bases sitting between them. Germline CDR1 PRHDT, CDR2 FYEKMQ (reference sequence). CDR3 size: 17 residues.

This clonotype was recorded at least ten times. V and J are TRBV7-9 and TRBJ1-1, with D tentatively TRBD1 (6 bases). Trimming cost V 5 bases and J 12 bases, with 22 bases left between them. CDR1 and CDR2 from the germline V gene are SEHNR and FQNEAQ (reference sequence). This CDR3 has 14 residues. DNA for the CDR3: TGTGCCAGCAGCATCGTGGGGGCGCCGGGGGAAACTTTCTTT. Protein sequence: CASSIVGAPGETFF.

This clonotype was observed a handful of times. The chain carries TRBV6-5 and TRBJ2-5, with D possibly TRBD2 on 6 matching bases. Germline V lookup: CDR1 MNHEY, CDR2 SVGAGI. The CDR3 loop spans 13 amino acids. Trimming stripped 5 bases from V and 4 bases from J, with 11 bases between. The CDR3 loop reads CASSTLGGETQYF. The CDR3 bases are TGTGCCAGCAGTACATTGGGGGGAGAGACCCAGTACTTC.

This clonotype was observed once. A much more abundant neighbour one base away suggests this may be a read error. The J gene is TRBJ1-2, the V gene TRBV7-8; D unresolved. The length of the CDR3 is 15 residues. V was cut by 5 bases and J by 4 bases, with 17 bases left in between. Germline CDR1 is SGHVS and CDR2 is FQNEAQ. The CDR3 DNA follows: TGTGCCAGCAGCACTAGACGGATCCCCGGCTATGGCTACACCTTC. Its translation: CASSTRRIPGYGYTF.

This clonotype occurred many times. The rearrangement joins TRBV7-9 to TRBJ2-5; D gene unclear. The CDR3 sequence is 13 residues long. Trimming removed 6 bases from V and 0 bases from J, with 8 bases in between. Looked up from germline, CDR1 is SEHNR and CDR2 is FQNEAQ (reference sequence). In DNA, the CDR3 is TGTGCCAGCAGACAAATGTACCAAGAGACCCAGTACTTC. Residues: CASRQMYQETQYF.

This clonotype came up a few times. The chain joins TRBV3-2 to TRBJ1-5. TRBV3-2 is reported as a pseudogene. The CDR3 has 15 residues. CDR3: CASSPLEVCNQPQHF. The CDR3 nucleotides are TGTGCCAGCAGCCCTCTGGAGGTCTGCAATCAGCCCCAGCATTTT.

This clonotype was seen many times. This chain uses TRBV10-3 with TRBJ2-7; D is ambiguous. Trimming took off 2 bases at V and 0 bases at J, with 5 bases between the two ends. This CDR3 spans 13 amino acids. The V gene's germline CDR1 is ENHRY and CDR2 SYGVKD. CDR3 nucleotide sequence: TGTGCCATCAGTGAGGTCCCCTCCTACGAGCAGTACTTC. Encoded protein: CAISEVPSYEQYF.

This clonotype has a count of ten or more. The V gene is TRBV29-1, the J gene TRBJ2-5; D might be TRBD2 (6 bases). In germline, CDR1 is SQVTM, CDR2 ANQGSEA. The V and J ends lost 3 bases and 2 bases respectively, with 16 bases between them. This CDR3 region has 15 residues. DNA of the CDR3: TGCAGCGTTGATGTCGGGAGCCAACGACAAGAGACCCAGTACTTC. This encodes CSVDVGSQRQETQYF.

CDR3 sequence: CASSPWTASTEAFF. The CDR3 nucleotides read TGTGCCAGCAGCCCGTGGACGGCGAGCACTGAAGCTTTCTTT. The chain combines TRBV7-9 with TRBJ1-1; no clear D gene. The CDR3 spans 14 residues. V was shortened by 5 bases and J by 4 bases, with 14 bases between the two germline ends. The germline CDR1 and CDR2 sequences are SEHNR and FQNEAQ (reference sequence).

This clonotype was recorded many times. The chain is built from TRBV6-2 or TRBV6-3 and TRBJ1-2; no definite D call. Trimming removed 2 bases at V and 4 bases at J, with 8 bases between. This CDR3 contains 13 residues. Germline V gene sequence: CDR1 MNHEY, CDR2 SVGEGT. The CDR3 DNA reads TGTGCCAGCAGTTACGGTCTGATCTATGGCTACACCTTC. It yields the protein CASSYGLIYGYTF.

Turning to this clonotype: A read error may explain this, as a much larger clone is one base away. The chain recombines TRBV9 with TRBJ2-5; unclear D gene. With 0 bases removed from V and 4 bases from J, the gap between germline ends came to 13 bases. The CDR3 covers 15 residues. In germline, CDR1 is SGDLS, CDR2 YYNGEE. CDR3: CASSVDVGPRETQYF. The CDR3 nucleotides read TGTGCCAGCAGCGTAGATGTAGGACCGCGAGAGACCCAGTACTTC.

This clonotype was detected many times. The rearrangement uses TRBV6-2 or TRBV6-3 and TRBJ2-1, with D perhaps TRBD1 or TRBD2 (5 bases each). The germline V and J ends were trimmed by 2 bases and 5 bases, with 13 bases remaining between them. The CDR3 contains 15 residues. CDR1 is MNHEY, CDR2 SVGEGT, per germline. This CDR3 is CASSYRGPGDNEQFF. The CDR3 DNA sequence: TGTGCCAGCAGTTACAGGGGTCCCGGGGACAATGAGCAGTTCTTC.

This clonotype was recorded many times. The rearrangement joins TRBV4-3 to TRBJ2-7; 9 nucleotides align to TRBD2. V lost 1 base and J lost 0; bases outside the gene matches: 4. Germline CDR1 is LGHNA and CDR2 is YSLEER. The CDR3 has 16 amino acids. The CDR3 region has the DNA TGCGCCAGCAGCCAAGCTAGCGGGACACTCTCCTACGAGCAGTACTTC. Residues: CASSQASGTLSYEQYF.

This clonotype was seen a few times. V usage is TRBV4-2 and J usage is TRBJ2-2; tentative D call: TRBD2 (6 bases). The CDR3 covers 16 residues. Germline CDR1 is LGHNA and CDR2 is YNFKEQ. The V and J ends lost 4 bases and 4 bases respectively, with 16 bases between them. CDR3 sequence reads: CASSLPSEVGTGELFF. The CDR3 DNA follows: TGTGCCAGCAGCCTCCCTAGCGAGGTTGGCACCGGGGAGCTGTTTTTT.

Ten or more counts support this clonotype. The V and J genes are TRBV5-1 and TRBJ1-1; tentatively, D is TRBD1 (6 bases). The germline V gene encodes CDR1 SGHRS and CDR2 YFSETQ. The CDR3 loop spans 15 amino acids. Trimming removed 4 bases at V and 3 bases at J, with 16 bases between. The DNA of the CDR3 is TGCGCCAGCAGCATAGAACAGGGAGCGCACACTGAAGCTTTCTTT. Residues: CASSIEQGAHTEAFF.

This clonotype was recorded many times. The chain combines TRBV20-1 with TRBJ2-7; D gene uncertain. Per germline, CDR1 DFQATT and CDR2 SNEGSKA (reference sequence). This CDR3 is built from 13 residues. The ends were cut back, 0 bases at V and 0 bases at J, with 6 bases in the middle. CDR3 nucleotides: TGCAGTGCTAGAGAACAGCACTCCTACGAGCAGTACTTC. This encodes CSAREQHSYEQYF.